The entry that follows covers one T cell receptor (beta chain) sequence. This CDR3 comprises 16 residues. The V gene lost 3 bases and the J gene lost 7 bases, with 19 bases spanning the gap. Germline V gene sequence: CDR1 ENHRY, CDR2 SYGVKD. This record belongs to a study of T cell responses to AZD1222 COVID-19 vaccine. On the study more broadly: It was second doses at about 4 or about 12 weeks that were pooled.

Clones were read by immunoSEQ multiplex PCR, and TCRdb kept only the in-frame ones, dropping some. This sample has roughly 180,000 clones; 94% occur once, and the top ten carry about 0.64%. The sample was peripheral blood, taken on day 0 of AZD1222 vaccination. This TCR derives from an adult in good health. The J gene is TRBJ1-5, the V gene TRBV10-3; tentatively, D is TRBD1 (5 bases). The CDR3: CAISEWGEVNGQPQHF. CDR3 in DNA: TGTGCCATCAGTGAATGGGGGGAAGTGAATGGACAGCCCCAGCATTTT.